Below, 17 T cell receptor beta chains from the same sample are listed, as sequenced in a study of response to subunit inactivated influenza vaccine. One entry per CDR3 protein, called by TCRdb with MiXCR from the RT-PCR reads. The sample shows 750,000 to 850,000 distinct CDR3 sequences, less than 20% of them seen only once. The sequences come from PBMCs from blood, collected roughly 5 days after vaccination. Every receptor here comes from a middle-aged man who received an inactivated influenza vaccine.

This clonotype was counted between two and nine times. The chain combines TRBV20-1 with TRBJ2-1; TRBD2 aligns across 10 bases. The CDR3 extends over 15 amino acids. The trim removed 6 bases at V and 7 bases at J, leaving 12 bases unmatched. Per germline, CDR1 DFQATT and CDR2 SNEGSKA (reference sequence). The CDR3 sequence is CSAPGERGGRNEQFF. The CDR3, as DNA: TGCAGTGCGCCGGGGGAGCGGGGGGGCCGAAATGAGCAGTTCTTC.

This clonotype was observed a few times. This chain joins TRBV20-1 and TRBJ2-1; D is ambiguous. Germline V gene sequence: CDR1 DFQATT, CDR2 SNEGSKA (reference sequence). The V and J ends lost 1 base and 9 bases respectively, with 7 bases between them. CDR3 length: 11 amino acids. The CDR3, as DNA: TGCAGTGCTAGAGTAGGCCCTGAGCAGTTCTTC. The encoded protein is CSARVGPEQFF.

V and J are TRBV12-3 or TRBV12-4 and TRBJ1-1; 9 nucleotides line up with TRBD1. The V segment lost 5 bases and the J segment 6 bases; nucleotides outside the gene matches: 13. The CDR3 extends over 16 amino acids. The CDR3: CASSQSRQGEGAEAFF. In nucleotides, the CDR3 is TGTGCCAGCAGTCAATCTAGACAGGGGGAGGGTGCTGAAGCTTTCTTT.

This clonotype occurred many times. The chain is built from TRBV10-3 and TRBJ1-5; a weak D match, TRBD1 (6 bases). The germline V gene encodes CDR1 ENHRY and CDR2 SYGVKD. V shed 0 bases and J shed 1 base, with 7 bases lying between them. This CDR3 region has 15 residues. The CDR3 is CAISESGGSNQPQHF. CDR3 DNA: TGTGCCATCAGTGAGTCAGGGGGAAGCAATCAGCCCCAGCATTTT.

The V and J genes are TRBV2 and TRBJ2-1; unclear D gene. Germline V gives CDR1 SNHLY, CDR2 FYNNEI. V was shortened by 5 bases and J by 8 bases, with 13 bases between the two germline ends. This CDR3 spans 13 amino acids. DNA of the CDR3: TGTGCCAGCAGTCCCATTTCTGGGGATGAGCAGTTCTTC. Its protein product is CASSPISGDEQFF.

This clonotype has just a few counts. This chain uses TRBV4-1 with TRBJ1-2; D not certain. This CDR3 is built from 17 residues. Germline CDR1 reads MGHRA; CDR2 reads YSYEKL. Trimming pared 2 bases from V and 0 bases from J, leaving 16 bases between. The CDR3 nucleotides are TGCGCCAGCAGCCAAATCCGGGGTCCTCAGACTAACTATGGCTACACCTTC. Its protein is CASSQIRGPQTNYGYTF.

The sample holds a few counts of this clonotype. This sequence joins TRBV15 and TRBJ2-1, with D perhaps TRBD1 (6 bases). The CDR3 runs to 16 residues. From germline, CDR1 is LNHNV and CDR2 YYDKDF (reference sequence). V was pared by 5 bases and J by 2 bases, with 16 bases between. In DNA form, the CDR3 reads TGTGCCACCAGCGGAAGGACAGCCACAACCTACAATGAGCAGTTCTTC. Amino acids: CATSGRTATTYNEQFF.

The chain couples TRBV7-8 to TRBJ2-1; D not resolved. The CDR3 extends over 13 amino acids. The V gene's germline CDR1 is SGHVS and CDR2 FQNEAQ. V lost 3 bases, J lost 6 bases, and 9 bases lay in between. CDR3 amino acids: CASSFGFGNEQFF. The CDR3 bases are TGTGCCAGCAGCTTCGGTTTTGGCAATGAGCAGTTCTTC.

There are many counts of this clonotype. V usage is TRBV29-1 and J usage is TRBJ2-6; possible D gene TRBD1, 6 bases. The V end was cut by 4 bases, the J end by 2 bases, with 12 bases between. This CDR3 spans 15 amino acids. Germline lookup yields CDR1 SQVTM and CDR2 ANQGSEA. In DNA, the CDR3 is TGCAGCGTTGCCTCCACAGGGACTGGGGCCAACGTCCTGACTTTC. Amino acids: CSVASTGTGANVLTF.

The gene calls are TRBV3-1 and TRBJ2-3, with 7 bases that match TRBD2. This CDR3 has 17 residues. The V and J ends lost 2 bases and 4 bases, in that order; junction bases with no gene match: 12. Looked up from germline, CDR1 is LGHDT and CDR2 is YNNKEL (reference sequence). CDR3 protein: CASSQIKVLAPPDTQYF. CDR3 sequence (DNA): TGTGCCAGCAGCCAAATTAAGGTACTAGCGCCTCCAGATACGCAGTATTTT.

This clonotype was observed a few times. The J gene is TRBJ2-6, the V gene TRBV6-1; D gene unclear. The CDR3 runs 16 residues. The V gene lost 4 bases and the J gene lost 0 bases, with 10 bases spanning the gap. Germline V gene sequence: CDR1 MNHNS, CDR2 SASEGT. This CDR3 reads CASSATQNSGANVLTF. The CDR3 nucleotides are TGTGCCAGCAGTGCGACTCAAAACTCTGGGGCCAACGTCCTGACTTTC.

The CDR3 DNA sequence: TGTGCCAGCAGGGGGTGGCGGGAGGACTACGAGCAGTACTTC. It yields the protein CASRGWREDYEQYF. The chain recombines TRBV6-2 or TRBV6-3 with TRBJ2-7, with 8 nucleotides matching TRBD2. Germline CDR1 reads MNHEY; CDR2 reads SVGEGT. Trimming cost V 6 bases and J 3 bases; bases outside gene matches: 7. The CDR3 totals 14 residues.

The chain has TRBV7-2 and TRBJ2-1; tentative D call: TRBD2 (5 bases). This CDR3 has 16 residues. V was shortened by 7 bases and J by 4 bases, with 20 bases between the two germline ends. The germline V gene encodes CDR1 SGHTA and CDR2 FQGNSA. CDR3 amino acids: CASNPGLGAPYNEQFF. CDR3 sequence (DNA): TGTGCCAGCAATCCCGGATTGGGAGCCCCGTACAATGAGCAGTTCTTC.

J is TRBJ2-1 and V is TRBV7-9; TRBD1 agrees at 8 bases. The CDR3 has 15 residues. V was pared by 5 bases and J by 6 bases, with 9 bases of the junction left unmatched. The germline V gene encodes CDR1 SEHNR and CDR2 FQNEAQ (reference sequence). CDR3 loop: CASSPGQGVSNEQFF. The DNA of the CDR3 is TGTGCCAGCAGCCCAGGACAGGGAGTGTCCAATGAGCAGTTCTTC. The variable domain in full, completed from reference TRBV7-9 and TRBJ2-1, reads DTGVSQNPRHKITKRGQNVTFRCDPISEHNRLYWYRQTLGQGPEFLTYFQNEAQLEKSRLLSDRFSAERPKGSFSTLEIQRTEQGDSAMYLCASSPGQGVSNEQFFGPGTRLTVL.

This clonotype was seen more than once but under ten times. V is TRBV5-1 and J is TRBJ2-1; D remains unclear. V lost 4 bases, J lost 10 bases, and 9 bases lay in between. This CDR3 region has 11 residues. Looked up from germline, CDR1 is SGHRS and CDR2 is YFSETQ. CDR3: CASSLTQEQFF. The CDR3 region has the DNA TGCGCCAGCAGCCTTACCCAAGAGCAGTTCTTC.

On this clonotype: Its ends do not fully match the called genes, so a read error is possible. The rearrangement joins TRBV6-1 to TRBJ2-3; tentative D call: TRBD2 (5 bases). The CDR3 is 17 amino acids. Germline lookup yields CDR1 MNHNS and CDR2 SASEGT. The CDR3 reads CAISEGFRGSGTDTQYF. For the CDR3, the DNA is TGTGCCATCAGTGAAGGGTTTCGGGGATCTGGCACAGATACGCAGTATTTT.

The chain couples TRBV6-6 to TRBJ1-5; D remains ambiguous. Germline V lookup: CDR1 MNHNY, CDR2 SVGAGI (reference sequence). The CDR3 has 12 residues. V lost 3 bases and J 7 bases, leaving 7 bases between the germline ends. This CDR3 reads CASSYNGQPQHF. As DNA, the CDR3 is TGTGCCAGCAGTTATAACGGACAGCCCCAGCATTTT.